The clone carrying this T cell receptor beta chain occurred a few times. Arm-PCR of CDR3 regions with iRepertoire HTBI primers generated TCR beta libraries. Original handling: Among the samples, 50 to 80 TRBV and 14 to 15 TRBJ segments were identified. TCRdb recomputed calls from the multiplex PCR reads with MiXCR, one row per CDR3 protein. TCRdb assigned the V and J calls; the authors' analysis was not used. The sample carries around 250,000 distinct CDR3 sequences, around 18% recorded once. Time point specified: newly diagnosed GD, antithyroid drugs for less than 3 months. RNA extracted from PBMCs served as the sequencing template. The entry originates in a study of regulatory T cells in long-lasting Graves disease. The specimen was peripheral blood mononuclear cells (PBMCs), collected at new diagnosis, from a patient treated with antithyroid drugs. This TCR was sampled from a female donor with Graves disease.

As DNA, the CDR3 is TGCAGTGCTCCTGGACTAGCGGGAGCCTACGAGCAGTACTTC. Protein: CSAPGLAGAYEQYF. The V call is TRBV20-1, the J call TRBJ2-7; 13 nucleotides match TRBD2. J was trimmed by 2 bases and V by 5 bases; bases with no gene match: 3. Germline V gene lookup returns CDR1 DFQATT and CDR2 SNEGSKA (reference sequence). The CDR3 extends over 14 amino acids.